The text below deals with one TCR beta chain. This sample stems from a study of T cell changes during pregnancy in multiple sclerosis. The assay was immunoSEQ multiplex PCR, and TCRdb's table has in-frame clones only and misses some. Among about 32,000 clones listed, 91% were seen once. The germline gives CDR1 MNHNS, CDR2 SASEGT. Trimming took 1 base from V and 0 from J, leaving 9 bases between them. The CDR3 has 16 residues. The sequenced sample was CD8+ T cells from peripheral blood mononuclear cells, obtained in the second trimester of pregnancy. The chain combines TRBV6-1 with TRBJ1-4; D ambiguous. The sequence came from a female donor in good health, enrolled as a control in a pregnancy study. The CDR3 sequence is CASSEERLATNEKLFF. CDR3 DNA: TGTGCCAGCAGTGAAGAGCGGCTTGCAACTAATGAAAAACTGTTTTTT.